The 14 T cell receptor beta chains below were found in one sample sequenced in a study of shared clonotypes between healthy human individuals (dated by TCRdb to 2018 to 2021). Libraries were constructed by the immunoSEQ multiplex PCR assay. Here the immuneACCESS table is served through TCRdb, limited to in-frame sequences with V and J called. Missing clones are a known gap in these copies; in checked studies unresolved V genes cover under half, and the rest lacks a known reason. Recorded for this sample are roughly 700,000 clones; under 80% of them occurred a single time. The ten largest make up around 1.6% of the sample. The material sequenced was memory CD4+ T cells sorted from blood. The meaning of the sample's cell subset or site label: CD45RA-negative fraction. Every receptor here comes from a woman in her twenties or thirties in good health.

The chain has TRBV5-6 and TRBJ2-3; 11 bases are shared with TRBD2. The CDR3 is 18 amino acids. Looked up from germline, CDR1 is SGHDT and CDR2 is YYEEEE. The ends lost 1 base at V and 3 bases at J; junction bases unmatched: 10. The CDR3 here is CASSLFGSGRADTDTQYF. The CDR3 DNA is TGTGCCAGCAGCTTGTTCGGTAGCGGGAGGGCCGATACAGATACGCAGTATTTT.

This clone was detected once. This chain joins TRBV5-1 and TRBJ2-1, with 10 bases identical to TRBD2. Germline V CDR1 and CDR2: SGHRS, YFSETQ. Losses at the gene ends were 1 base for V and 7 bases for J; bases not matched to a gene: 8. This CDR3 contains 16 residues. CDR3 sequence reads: CASSLLASGSYNEQFF. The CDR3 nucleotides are TGCGCCAGCAGCTTGTTGGCTAGCGGGAGTTATAATGAGCAGTTCTTC.

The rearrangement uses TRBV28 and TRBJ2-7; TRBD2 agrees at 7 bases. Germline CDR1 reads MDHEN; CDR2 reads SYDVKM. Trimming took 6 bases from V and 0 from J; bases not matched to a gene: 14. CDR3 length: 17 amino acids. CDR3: CASRPGGGGLGSYEQYF. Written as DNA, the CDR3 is TGTGCCAGCAGGCCGGGAGGCGGAGGATTAGGCTCCTACGAGCAGTACTTC.

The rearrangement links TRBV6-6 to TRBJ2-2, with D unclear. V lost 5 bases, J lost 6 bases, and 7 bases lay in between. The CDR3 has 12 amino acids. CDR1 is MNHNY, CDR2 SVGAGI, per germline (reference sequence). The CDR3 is CASSTHSGELFF. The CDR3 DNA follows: TGTGCCAGCAGTACCCACTCCGGGGAGCTGTTTTTT.

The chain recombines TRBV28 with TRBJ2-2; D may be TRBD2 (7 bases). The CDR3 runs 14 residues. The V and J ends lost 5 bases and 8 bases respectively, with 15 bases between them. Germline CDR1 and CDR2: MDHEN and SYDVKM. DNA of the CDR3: TGTGCCAGCAGTCCCGGGGGGCGAGGAGGGGAGCTGTTTTTT. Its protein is CASSPGGRGGELFF.

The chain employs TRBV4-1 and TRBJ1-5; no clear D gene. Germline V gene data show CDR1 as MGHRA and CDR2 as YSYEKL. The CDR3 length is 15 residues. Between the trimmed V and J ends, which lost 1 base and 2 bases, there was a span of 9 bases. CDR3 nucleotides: TGCGCCAGCAGCCAAGGTTGGGTGGGCAATCAGCCCCAGCATTTT. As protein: CASSQGWVGNQPQHF.

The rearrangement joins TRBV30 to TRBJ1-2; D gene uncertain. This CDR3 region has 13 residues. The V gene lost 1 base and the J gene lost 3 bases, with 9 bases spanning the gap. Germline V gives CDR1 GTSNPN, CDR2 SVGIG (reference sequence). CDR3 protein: CAWSAQLDYGYTF. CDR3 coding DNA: TGTGCCTGGAGTGCGCAGTTGGACTATGGCTACACCTTC.

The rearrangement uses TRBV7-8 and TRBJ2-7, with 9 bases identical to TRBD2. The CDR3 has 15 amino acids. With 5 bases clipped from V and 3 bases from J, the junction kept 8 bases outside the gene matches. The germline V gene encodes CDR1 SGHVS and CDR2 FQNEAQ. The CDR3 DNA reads TGTGCCAGCAGCCCCCTGGGACTAGCAGGCTACGAGCAGTACTTC. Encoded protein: CASSPLGLAGYEQYF. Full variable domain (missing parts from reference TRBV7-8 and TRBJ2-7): GAGVSQSPRYKVAKRGQDVALRCDPISGHVSLFWYQQALGQGPEFLTYFQNEAQLDKSGLPSDRFFAERPEGSVSTLKIQRTQQEDSAVYLCASSPLGLAGYEQYFGPGTRLTVT.

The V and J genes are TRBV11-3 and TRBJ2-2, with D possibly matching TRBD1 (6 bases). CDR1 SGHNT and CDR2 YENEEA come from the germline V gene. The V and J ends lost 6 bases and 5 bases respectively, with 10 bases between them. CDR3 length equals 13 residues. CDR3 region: CASSWGRTGELFF. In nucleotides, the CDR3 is TGTGCCAGCAGTTGGGGGCGGACCGGGGAGCTGTTTTTT.

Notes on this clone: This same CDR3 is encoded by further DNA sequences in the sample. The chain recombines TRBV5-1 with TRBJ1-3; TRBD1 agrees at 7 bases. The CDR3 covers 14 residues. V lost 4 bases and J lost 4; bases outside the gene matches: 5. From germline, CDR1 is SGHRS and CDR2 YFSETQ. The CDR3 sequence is CASSQGTEGNTIYF. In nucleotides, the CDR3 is TGCGCCAGCAGCCAAGGGACAGAAGGAAACACCATATATTTT.

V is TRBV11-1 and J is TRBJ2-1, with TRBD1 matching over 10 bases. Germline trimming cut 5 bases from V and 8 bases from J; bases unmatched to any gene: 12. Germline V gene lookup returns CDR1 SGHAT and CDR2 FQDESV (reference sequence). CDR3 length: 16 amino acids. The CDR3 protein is CASSPLGQGEVDEQFF. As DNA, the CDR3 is TGTGCCAGCAGCCCCTTAGGACAGGGGGAAGTGGATGAGCAGTTCTTC.

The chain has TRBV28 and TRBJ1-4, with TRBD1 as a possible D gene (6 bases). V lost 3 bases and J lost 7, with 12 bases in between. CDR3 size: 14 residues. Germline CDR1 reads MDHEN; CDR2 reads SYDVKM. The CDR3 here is CASSFFRGGEKLFF. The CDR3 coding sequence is TGTGCCAGCAGTTTTTTCAGGGGCGGTGAAAAACTGTTTTTT.

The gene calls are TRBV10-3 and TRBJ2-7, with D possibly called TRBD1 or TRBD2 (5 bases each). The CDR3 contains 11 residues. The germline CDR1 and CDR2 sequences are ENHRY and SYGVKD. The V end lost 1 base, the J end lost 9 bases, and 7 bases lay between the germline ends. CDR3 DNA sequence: TGTGCCATCAGTGAGTTGGGACCGCAGTACTTC. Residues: CAISELGPQYF.

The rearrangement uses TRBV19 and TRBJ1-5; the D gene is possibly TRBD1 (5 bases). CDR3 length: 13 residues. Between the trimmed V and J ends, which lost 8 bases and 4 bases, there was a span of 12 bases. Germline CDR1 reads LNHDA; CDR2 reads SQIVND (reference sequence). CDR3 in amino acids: CASSLRGNQPQHF. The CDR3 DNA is TGTGCCAGTTCTCTAAGGGGAAATCAGCCCCAGCATTTT. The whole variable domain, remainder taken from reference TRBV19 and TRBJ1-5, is DGGITQSPKYLFRKEGQNVTLSCEQNLNHDAMYWYRQDPGQGLRLIYYSQIVNDFQKGDIAEGYSVSREKKESFPLTVTSAQKNPTAFYLCASSLRGNQPQHFGDGTRLSIL.